Listed here are 14 T cell receptor beta chains from one sample, sequenced in a study of blood T cells in healthy people across ages. A J-beta primer mix and a sample-barcoded 5' primer were used in a second PCR of about 7 to 11 cycles. TCRdb itself ran the 5' RACE reads through MiXCR, one entry per CDR3 protein. The sample records around 1,900,000 distinct CDR3 sequences, 39% being singletons. Material for sequencing was blood. The receptors were gathered from a human donor in good health.

This CDR3 reads CASSFGGRGYYGYTF. The DNA for the CDR3 is TGTGCCAGCAGCTTCGGGGGAAGGGGTTACTATGGCTACACCTTC. The chain links TRBV5-5 to TRBJ1-2, with D possibly matching TRBD1 (5 bases). Trimming pared 2 bases from V and 3 bases from J, leaving 14 bases between. The CDR3 is 15 residues long. Germline CDR1 and CDR2: SGHKS and YYEKEE (reference sequence). Drawing the rest from reference TRBV5-5 and TRBJ1-2, the complete variable domain is DAGVTQSPTHLIKTRGQQVTLRCSPISGHKSVSWYQQVLGQGPQFIFQYYEKEERGRGNFPDRFSARQFPNYSSELNVNALLLGDSALYLCASSFGGRGYYGYTFGSGTRLTVV.

This chain connects TRBV28 to TRBJ2-7; D possibly corresponds to TRBD1 (5 bases). The CDR3 spans 13 residues. Trimming removed 7 bases from V and 2 bases from J, with 12 bases in between. Germline V gene data show CDR1 as MDHEN and CDR2 as SYDVKM. The CDR3 protein is CASTADSPYEQYF. The CDR3 DNA reads TGTGCCAGCACCGCCGACAGTCCCTACGAGCAGTACTTC. The full variable domain, rest sourced from reference TRBV28 and TRBJ2-7, is DVKVTQSSRYLVKRTGEKVFLECVQDMDHENMFWYRQDPGLGLRLIYFSYDVKMKEKGDIPEGYSVSREKKERFSLILESASTNQTSMYLCASTADSPYEQYFGPGTRLTVT.

The chain uses TRBV4-3 and TRBJ2-5; perhaps TRBD2 as D (5 bases). The V end lost 0 bases, the J end lost 7 bases, and 15 bases lay between the germline ends. CDR3 length: 15 amino acids. Per germline, CDR1 LGHNA and CDR2 YSLEER. The DNA for the CDR3 is TGCGCCAGCAGCCAAGATCTCCGGAGCGCGGGGACCCAGTACTTC. It codes for CASSQDLRSAGTQYF.

This clonotype was seen a few times. The chain recombines TRBV20-1 with TRBJ2-4, with TRBD2 matching 8 bases. With the DNA end fitting TRBJ2-7 better, the J assignment may be wrong. The CDR3 runs 15 residues. Germline values: CDR1 DFQATT, CDR2 SNEGSKA (reference sequence). This CDR3 reads CSASWDGGAVSEQYF. Here the CDR3 DNA reads TGCAGTGCTAGTTGGGACGGGGGGGCAGTCAGCGAGCAGTACTTC.

This clonotype has just a few counts. The rearrangement uses TRBV15 and TRBJ1-1; no clear D. The V gene's germline CDR1 is LNHNV and CDR2 YYDKDF (reference sequence). The germline V and J ends were trimmed by 0 bases and 5 bases, with 13 bases remaining between them. The CDR3 has 15 residues. CDR3 protein: CATSRDQVRGTEAFF. The CDR3 nucleotides are TGTGCCACCAGCAGAGATCAGGTACGGGGAACTGAAGCTTTCTTT. Full variable domain (outside the CDR3, taken from reference TRBV15 and TRBJ1-1): DAMVIQNPRYQVTQFGKPVTLSCSQTLNHNVMYWYQQKSSQAPKLLFHYYDKDFNNEADTPDNFQSRRPNTSFCFLDIRSPGLGDTAMYLCATSRDQVRGTEAFFGQGTRLTVV.

The table lists this clonotype with a count of one. One junction end does not reproduce the germline sequence, and a read error may be involved. This chain connects TRBV20-1 to TRBJ2-2, with 7 bases lining up with TRBD2. From germline, CDR1 is DFQATT and CDR2 SNEGSKA (reference sequence). This CDR3 contains 15 residues. DNA of the CDR3: TGCAGTGCTAGGGAAACTAGCGTGGGCACCGGGGAGTTGTTTTTT. Encoded protein: CSARETSVGTGELFF.

This clonotype is a singleton in its sample. The chain links TRBV12-3 or TRBV12-4 to TRBJ2-2, with D perhaps matching TRBD1 (5 bases). V was clipped by 5 bases and J by 0 bases, with 7 bases between them. The CDR3 contains 14 residues. CDR3 nucleotide sequence: TGTGCCAGCAGTCCGACAGCGAACACCGGGGAGCTGTTTTTT. This sequence encodes CASSPTANTGELFF.

This clonotype was counted between two and nine times. The chain joins TRBV14 to TRBJ2-4; maybe TRBD1 (5 bases). Trimming left V 0 bases short and J 3 bases short, with 12 bases between. The length of the CDR3 is 16 residues. Per the germline V gene, CDR1 is SGHDN and CDR2 is FVKESK. The CDR3 region is CASSQDRGMVKNIQYF. The DNA of the CDR3 is TGTGCCAGCAGCCAAGATAGGGGAATGGTCAAAAACATTCAGTACTTC.

This chain connects TRBV7-2 to TRBJ1-3; no firm D call. The CDR3 is 15 amino acids. The V and J ends lost 5 bases and 1 base respectively, with 12 bases between them. The germline gives CDR1 SGHTA, CDR2 FQGNSA. CDR3 coding DNA: TGTGCCAGCAGCCGGGTCGGAGGGTCTGGAAACACCATATATTTT. Its translation is CASSRVGGSGNTIYF.

This rearrangement joins TRBV29-1 to TRBJ1-2; D gene ambiguous. The V end was cut by 4 bases, the J end by 0 bases, with 9 bases between. Germline CDR1 and CDR2: SQVTM and ANQGSEA. The CDR3 loop spans 13 amino acids. DNA for the CDR3: TGCAGCGTTGTTGGCAGATCTAACTATGGCTACACCTTC. This sequence encodes CSVVGRSNYGYTF.

The chain is built from TRBV7-2 and TRBJ2-4; D is undetermined. The closer fit of TRBJ2-7 to the DNA end suggests the J call may be wrong. Germline V CDR1 and CDR2: SGHTA, FQGNSA. The CDR3 runs 13 residues. CDR3 residues: CASSLRIIYEQYF. CDR3 coding DNA: TGTGCCAGCAGCCTCCGGATAATCTACGAGCAGTACTTC.

This rearrangement joins TRBV3-1 to TRBJ2-7; D perhaps matches TRBD1 (6 bases). Germline V CDR1 and CDR2: LGHDT, YNNKEL (reference sequence). This CDR3 has 17 residues. V was trimmed by 4 bases and J by 6 bases, leaving 25 bases between them. The CDR3 is CASSLDIQGRIVGEQYF. Here the CDR3 DNA reads TGTGCCAGCAGCCTCGACATTCAGGGGCGAATCGTGGGCGAGCAGTACTTC.

The chain recombines TRBV20-1 with TRBJ1-5; D might be TRBD1 (6 bases). In germline, CDR1 is DFQATT, CDR2 SNEGSKA (reference sequence). Trimming took 4 bases from V and 9 from J, leaving 19 bases between them. The CDR3 is made up of 14 amino acids. CDR3 nucleotides: TGCAGTGCTACAGGGGTCGTTACTCCACGGCCCCAGCATTTT. As protein: CSATGVVTPRPQHF.

The V call is TRBV4-1, the J call TRBJ1-6; tentative D call: TRBD1 (5 bases). Trimming cost V 4 bases and J 7 bases, with 17 bases left between them. Germline V CDR1 and CDR2: MGHRA, YSYEKL. CDR3 length: 16 amino acids. This CDR3 reads CASSLARGEGNSPLHF. The CDR3 DNA follows: TGCGCCAGCAGCCTTGCTCGGGGTGAGGGGAATTCACCCCTCCACTTT.